This T cell receptor (beta chain) appears in the sequencing data of a study of vaccination effects on CD4 cells after COVID-19. Here immunoSEQ multiplex PCR was the method, and the copy in TCRdb shows in-frame clones only, minus some. The data hold about 54,000 clones, with 70% observed a single time. Antigen-specific CD4+ T cells were expanded with viral peptide pools in the ViraFEST assay before sequencing. Culturing for 9 to 10 days preceded CD4+ T cell isolation. Prior SARS-CoV-2 infection was absent in the vaccine recipients, as shown by negative nucleocapsid antibodies. In its sample, this clone was seen once. Its antigen is unidentified. Sample: CD4+ T cells from PBMCs cultured with SARS-CoV-2 spike peptides, taken before COVID-19 vaccination. This clonotype was sampled from a human donor who received a COVID-19 vaccine.

The CDR3 is CASSSPGGGGYGYTF. CDR3 nucleotide sequence: TGTGCCAGCAGTTCTCCAGGGGGCGGGGGCTATGGCTACACCTTC. This chain links TRBV28 with TRBJ1-2, with 8 positions matching TRBD1. Trimming at V came to 4 bases and at J to 4 bases, leaving 8 bases not matched to a gene. Germline values: CDR1 MDHEN, CDR2 SYDVKM. This CDR3 is 15 amino acids long.